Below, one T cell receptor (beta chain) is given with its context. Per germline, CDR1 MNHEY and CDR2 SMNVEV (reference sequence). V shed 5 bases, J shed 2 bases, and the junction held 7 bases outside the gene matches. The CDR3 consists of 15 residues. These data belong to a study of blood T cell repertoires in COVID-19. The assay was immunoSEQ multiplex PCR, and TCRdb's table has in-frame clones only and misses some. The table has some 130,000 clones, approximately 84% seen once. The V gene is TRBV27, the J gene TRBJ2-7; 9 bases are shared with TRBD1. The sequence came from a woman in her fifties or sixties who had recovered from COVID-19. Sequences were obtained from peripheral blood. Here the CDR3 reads CASSPRTGAAYEQYF. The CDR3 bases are TGTGCCAGCAGTCCACGGACAGGGGCGGCCTACGAGCAGTACTTC.